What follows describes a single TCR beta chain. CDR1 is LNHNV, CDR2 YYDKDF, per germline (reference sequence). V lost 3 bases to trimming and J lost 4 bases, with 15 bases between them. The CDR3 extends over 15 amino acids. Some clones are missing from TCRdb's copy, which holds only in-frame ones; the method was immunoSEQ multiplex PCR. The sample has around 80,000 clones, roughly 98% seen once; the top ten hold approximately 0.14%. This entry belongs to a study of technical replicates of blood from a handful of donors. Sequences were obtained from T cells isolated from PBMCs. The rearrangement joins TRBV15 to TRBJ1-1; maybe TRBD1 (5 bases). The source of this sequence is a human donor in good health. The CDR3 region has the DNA TGTGCCACCAGCAGCGGGGGTTCGCGGGTCACTGAAGCTTTCTTT. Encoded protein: CATSSGGSRVTEAFF.